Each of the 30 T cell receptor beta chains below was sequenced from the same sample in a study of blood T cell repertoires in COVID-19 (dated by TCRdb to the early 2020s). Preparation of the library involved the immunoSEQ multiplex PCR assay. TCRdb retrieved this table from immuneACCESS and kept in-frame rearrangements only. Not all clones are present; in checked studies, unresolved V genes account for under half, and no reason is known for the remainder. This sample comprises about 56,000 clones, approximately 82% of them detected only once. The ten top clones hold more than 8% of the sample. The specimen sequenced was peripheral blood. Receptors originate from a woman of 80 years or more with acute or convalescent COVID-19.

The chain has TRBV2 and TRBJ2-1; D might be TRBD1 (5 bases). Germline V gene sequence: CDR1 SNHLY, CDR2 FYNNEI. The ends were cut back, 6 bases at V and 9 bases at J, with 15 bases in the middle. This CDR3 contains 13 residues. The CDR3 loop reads CASRVNQGFEQFF. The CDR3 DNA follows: TGTGCCAGCAGAGTTAATCAGGGATTTGAGCAGTTCTTC.

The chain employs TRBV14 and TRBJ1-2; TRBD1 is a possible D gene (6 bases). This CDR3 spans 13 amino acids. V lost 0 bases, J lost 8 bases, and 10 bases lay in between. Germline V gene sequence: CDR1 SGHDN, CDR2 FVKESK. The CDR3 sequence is CASSQELGHGYTF. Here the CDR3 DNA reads TGTGCCAGCAGCCAAGAGTTGGGACACGGCTACACCTTC.

The CDR3 nucleotides are TGTGCCAGCAGCCGTCGGACTAGCGGGGGGCAGCACAATGAGCAGTTCTTC. Amino acid sequence: CASSRRTSGGQHNEQFF. The chain recombines TRBV7-8 with TRBJ2-1, with 14 positions matching TRBD2. CDR1 is SGHVS, CDR2 FQNEAQ, per germline. Trimming at V came to 5 bases and at J to 5 bases, leaving 8 bases not matched to a gene. The CDR3 spans 17 residues.

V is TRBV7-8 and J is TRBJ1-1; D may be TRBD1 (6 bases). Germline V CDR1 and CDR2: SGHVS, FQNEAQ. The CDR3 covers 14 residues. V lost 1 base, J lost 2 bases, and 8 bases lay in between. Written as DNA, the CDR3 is TGTGCCAGCAGCTTAGGACAGGCTAACACTGAAGCTTTCTTT. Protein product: CASSLGQANTEAFF. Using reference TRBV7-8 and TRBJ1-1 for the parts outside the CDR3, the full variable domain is GAGVSQSPRYKVAKRGQDVALRCDPISGHVSLFWYQQALGQGPEFLTYFQNEAQLDKSGLPSDRFFAERPEGSVSTLKIQRTQQEDSAVYLCASSLGQANTEAFFGQGTRLTVV.

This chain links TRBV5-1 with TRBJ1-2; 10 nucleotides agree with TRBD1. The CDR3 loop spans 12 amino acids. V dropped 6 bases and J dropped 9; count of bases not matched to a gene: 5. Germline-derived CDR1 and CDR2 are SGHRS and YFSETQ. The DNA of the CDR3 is TGCGCCAGCAACGACAGGGGGCTGAGCTACACCTTC. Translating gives CASNDRGLSYTF. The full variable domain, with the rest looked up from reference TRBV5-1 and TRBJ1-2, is KAGVTQTPRYLIKTRGQQVTLSCSPISGHRSVSWYQQTPGQGLQFLFEYFSETQRNKGNFPGRFSGRQFSNSRSEMNVSTLELGDSALYLCASNDRGLSYTFGSGTRLTVV.

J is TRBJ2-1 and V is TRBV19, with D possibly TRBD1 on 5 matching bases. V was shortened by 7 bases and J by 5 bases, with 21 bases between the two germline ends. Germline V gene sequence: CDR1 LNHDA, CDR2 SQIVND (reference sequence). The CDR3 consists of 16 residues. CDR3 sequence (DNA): TGTGCCAGTAATCTCTGGGGCAGGGCGAACGACAATGAGCAGTTCTTC. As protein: CASNLWGRANDNEQFF.

DNA of the CDR3: TGTGCCAGCAGGGAGGTAGACGGGGCCAACGTCCTGACTTTC. It translates to CASREVDGANVLTF. The chain carries TRBV28 and TRBJ2-6, with a weak D call TRBD2 (5 bases). Germline assignment: CDR1 MDHEN and CDR2 SYDVKM. The CDR3 is 14 residues long. V was shortened by 6 bases and J by 4 bases, with 10 bases between the two germline ends. The whole variable domain, filled in from reference TRBV28 and TRBJ2-6, reads DVKVTQSSRYLVKRTGEKVFLECVQDMDHENMFWYRQDPGLGLRLIYFSYDVKMKEKGDIPEGYSVSREKKERFSLILESASTNQTSMYLCASREVDGANVLTFGAGSRLTVL.

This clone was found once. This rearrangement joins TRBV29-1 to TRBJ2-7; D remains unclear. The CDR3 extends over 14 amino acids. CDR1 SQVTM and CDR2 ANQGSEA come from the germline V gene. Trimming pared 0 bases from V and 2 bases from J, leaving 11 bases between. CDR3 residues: CSVEEARKPYEQYF. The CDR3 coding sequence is TGCAGCGTTGAAGAGGCAAGAAAACCCTACGAGCAGTACTTC.

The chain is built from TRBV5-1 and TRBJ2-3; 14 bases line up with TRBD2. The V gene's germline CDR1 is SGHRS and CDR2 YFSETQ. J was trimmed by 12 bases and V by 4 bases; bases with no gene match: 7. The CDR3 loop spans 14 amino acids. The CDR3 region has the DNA TGCGCCAGCAGCGTCGGACTAGCGGGGGGCCCACAGTATTTT. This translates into CASSVGLAGGPQYF.

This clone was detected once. The CDR3: CASSTTRTGHNEQFF. CDR3 coding DNA: TGTGCCAGCAGTACCACTCGGACAGGACACAATGAGCAGTTCTTC. The genes are TRBV6-5 and TRBJ2-1; 7 bases agree with TRBD1. Unmatched junction bases numbered 9, after V lost 5 bases and J lost 5 bases. Germline loops: CDR1 MNHEY, CDR2 SVGAGI. The CDR3 extends over 15 amino acids.

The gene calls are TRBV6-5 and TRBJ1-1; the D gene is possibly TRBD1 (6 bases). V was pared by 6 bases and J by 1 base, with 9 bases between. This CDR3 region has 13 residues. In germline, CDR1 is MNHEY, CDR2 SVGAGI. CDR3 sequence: CASRQGRNTEAFF. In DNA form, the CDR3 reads TGTGCCAGCAGACAGGGACGGAACACTGAAGCTTTCTTT.

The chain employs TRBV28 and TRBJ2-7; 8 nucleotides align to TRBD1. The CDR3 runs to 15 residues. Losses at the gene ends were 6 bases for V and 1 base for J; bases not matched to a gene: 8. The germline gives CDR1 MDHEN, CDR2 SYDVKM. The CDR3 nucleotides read TGTGCCAGCAGACTTCAGGGGGCGAGATCCTACGAGCAGTACTTC. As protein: CASRLQGARSYEQYF. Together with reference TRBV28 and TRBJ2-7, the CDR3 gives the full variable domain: DVKVTQSSRYLVKRTGEKVFLECVQDMDHENMFWYRQDPGLGLRLIYFSYDVKMKEKGDIPEGYSVSREKKERFSLILESASTNQTSMYLCASRLQGARSYEQYFGPGTRLTVT.

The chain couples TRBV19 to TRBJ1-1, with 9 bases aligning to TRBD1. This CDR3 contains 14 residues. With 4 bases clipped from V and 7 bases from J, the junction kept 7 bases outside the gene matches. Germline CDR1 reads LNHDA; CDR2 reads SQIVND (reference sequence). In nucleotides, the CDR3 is TGTGCCAGTAGTACCCGACAGGGGGGGTTTGAAGCTTTCTTT. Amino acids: CASSTRQGGFEAFF. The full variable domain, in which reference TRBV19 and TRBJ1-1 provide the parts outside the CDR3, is DGGITQSPKYLFRKEGQNVTLSCEQNLNHDAMYWYRQDPGQGLRLIYYSQIVNDFQKGDIAEGYSVSREKKESFPLTVTSAQKNPTAFYLCASSTRQGGFEAFFGQGTRLTVV.

The CDR3 nucleotides are TGTGCCAGCAGCCAAGGGGCAGGGAACTCAGATACGCAGTATTTT. Amino acid sequence: CASSQGAGNSDTQYF. The V and J genes are TRBV4-2 and TRBJ2-3; D is possibly TRBD1 (5 bases). Germline values: CDR1 LGHNA, CDR2 YNFKEQ. The ends were cut back, 1 base at V and 4 bases at J, with 12 bases in the middle. The CDR3 has 15 residues.

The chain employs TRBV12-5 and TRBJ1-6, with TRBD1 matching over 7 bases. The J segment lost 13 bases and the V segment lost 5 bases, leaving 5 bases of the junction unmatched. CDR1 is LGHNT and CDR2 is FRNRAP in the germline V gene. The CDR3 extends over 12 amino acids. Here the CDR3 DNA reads TGTGCTAGTGGTAAATCAGGGGGGCCCCTCCACTTT. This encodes CASGKSGGPLHF.

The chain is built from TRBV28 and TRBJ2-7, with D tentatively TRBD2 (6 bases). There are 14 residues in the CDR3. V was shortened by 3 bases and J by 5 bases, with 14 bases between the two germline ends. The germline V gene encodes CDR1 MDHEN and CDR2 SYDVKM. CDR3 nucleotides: TGTGCCAGCAGTTTGTCACTAGCTGCTAACGAGCAGTACTTC. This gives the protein CASSLSLAANEQYF.

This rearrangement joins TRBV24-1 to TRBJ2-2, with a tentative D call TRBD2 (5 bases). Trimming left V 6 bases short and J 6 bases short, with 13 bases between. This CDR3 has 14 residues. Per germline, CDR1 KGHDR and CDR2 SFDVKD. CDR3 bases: TGTGCCACCAGTCTCAATCGGGGTTCCGGGGAGCTGTTTTTT. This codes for CATSLNRGSGELFF.

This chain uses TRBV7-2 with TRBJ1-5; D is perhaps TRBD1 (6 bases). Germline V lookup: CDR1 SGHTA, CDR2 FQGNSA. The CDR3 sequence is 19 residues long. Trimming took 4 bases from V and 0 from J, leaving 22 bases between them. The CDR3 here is CASSSGWDTRVDSNQPQHF. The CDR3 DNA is TGTGCCAGCAGCTCGGGGTGGGACACAAGGGTCGATAGCAATCAGCCCCAGCATTTT.

The CDR3 bases are TGTGCCAGCAGTTTATCGGGGACAGGGTCTGGAAACACCATATATTTT. Protein sequence: CASSLSGTGSGNTIYF. The J gene is TRBJ1-3, the V gene TRBV27; 9 bases align to TRBD1. Germline loops: CDR1 MNHEY, CDR2 SMNVEV (reference sequence). The CDR3 loop spans 16 amino acids. Trimming cost V 0 bases and J 1 base; bases outside gene matches: 1.

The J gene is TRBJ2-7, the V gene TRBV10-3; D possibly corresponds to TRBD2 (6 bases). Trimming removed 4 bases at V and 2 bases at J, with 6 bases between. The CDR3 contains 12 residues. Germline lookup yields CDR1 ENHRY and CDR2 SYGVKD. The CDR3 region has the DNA TGTGCCATCAGTGCGGGGGCCTACGAGCAGTACTTC. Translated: CAISAGAYEQYF.

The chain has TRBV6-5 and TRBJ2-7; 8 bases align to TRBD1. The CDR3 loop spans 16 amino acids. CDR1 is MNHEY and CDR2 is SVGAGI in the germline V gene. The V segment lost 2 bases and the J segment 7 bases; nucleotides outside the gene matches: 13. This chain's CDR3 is CASSYLRTGPPEEQYF. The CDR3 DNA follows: TGTGCCAGCAGTTACCTTCGGACAGGGCCCCCGGAGGAGCAGTACTTC.

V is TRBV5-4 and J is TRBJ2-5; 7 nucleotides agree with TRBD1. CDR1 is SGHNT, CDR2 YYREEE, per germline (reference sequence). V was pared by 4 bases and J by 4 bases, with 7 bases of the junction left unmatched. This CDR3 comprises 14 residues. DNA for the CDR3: TGTGCCAGCAGCAACCGAGGGGGCGTAGAGACCCAGTACTTC. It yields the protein CASSNRGGVETQYF.

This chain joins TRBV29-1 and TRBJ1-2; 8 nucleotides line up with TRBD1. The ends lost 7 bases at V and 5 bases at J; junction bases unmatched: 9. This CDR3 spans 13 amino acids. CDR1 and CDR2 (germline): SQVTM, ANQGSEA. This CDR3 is CSAQGARSYGYTF. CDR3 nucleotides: TGCAGCGCCCAGGGGGCCAGGTCTTATGGCTACACCTTC.

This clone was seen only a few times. The CDR3 is CASGRDRAANSPLHF. The DNA of the CDR3 is TGTGCCAGCGGAAGAGACAGGGCCGCAAATTCACCCCTCCACTTT. This chain uses TRBV27 with TRBJ1-6, with 7 bases aligning to TRBD1. In germline, CDR1 is MNHEY, CDR2 SMNVEV (reference sequence). Losses at the gene ends were 8 bases for V and 7 bases for J; bases not matched to a gene: 11. The CDR3 totals 15 residues.

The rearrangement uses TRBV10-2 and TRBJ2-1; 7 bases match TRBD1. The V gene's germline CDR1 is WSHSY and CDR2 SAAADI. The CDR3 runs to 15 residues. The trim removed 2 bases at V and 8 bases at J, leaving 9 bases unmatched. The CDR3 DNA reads TGCGCCAGCAGTGAGCCAACGGGACAGATGGATGAGCAGTTCTTC. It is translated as CASSEPTGQMDEQFF.

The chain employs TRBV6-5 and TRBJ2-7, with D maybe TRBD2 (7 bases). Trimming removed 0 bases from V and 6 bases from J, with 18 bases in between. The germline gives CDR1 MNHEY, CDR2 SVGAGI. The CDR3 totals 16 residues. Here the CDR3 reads CASSYSSVLGGLEQYF. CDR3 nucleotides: TGTGCCAGCAGTTACTCGTCGGTTTTGGGGGGGCTCGAGCAGTACTTC.

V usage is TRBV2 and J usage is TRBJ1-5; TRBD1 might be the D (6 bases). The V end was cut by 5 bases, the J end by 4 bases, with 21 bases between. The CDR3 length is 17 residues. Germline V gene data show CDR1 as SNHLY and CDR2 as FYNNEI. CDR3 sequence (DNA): TGTGCCAGCAGTCCAGGAACAGGGAGTTTGGGGAATCAGCCCCAGCATTTT. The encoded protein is CASSPGTGSLGNQPQHF.

This CDR3 reads CASSLLLYNEQFF. DNA of the CDR3: TGTGCCAGCAGCTTACTACTCTACAATGAGCAGTTCTTC. This chain joins TRBV7-3 and TRBJ2-1; D not resolved. Germline CDR1 SGHTA, CDR2 FQGTGA. The CDR3 spans 13 residues. V lost 2 bases to trimming and J lost 3 bases, with 5 bases between them.

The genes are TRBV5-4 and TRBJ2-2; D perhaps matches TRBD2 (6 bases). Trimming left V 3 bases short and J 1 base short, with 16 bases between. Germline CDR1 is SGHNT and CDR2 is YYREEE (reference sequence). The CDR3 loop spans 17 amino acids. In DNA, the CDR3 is TGTGCCAGCAGCTCTAGCGCCGAAGCATTGAACACCGGGGAGCTGTTTTTT. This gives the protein CASSSSAEALNTGELFF.

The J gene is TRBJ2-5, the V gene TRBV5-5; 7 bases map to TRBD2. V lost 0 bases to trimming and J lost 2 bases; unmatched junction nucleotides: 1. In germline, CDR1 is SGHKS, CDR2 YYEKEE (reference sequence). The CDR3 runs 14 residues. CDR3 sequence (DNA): TGTGCCAGCAGCTTGGCTAGCGGACAAGAGACCCAGTACTTC. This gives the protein CASSLASGQETQYF.